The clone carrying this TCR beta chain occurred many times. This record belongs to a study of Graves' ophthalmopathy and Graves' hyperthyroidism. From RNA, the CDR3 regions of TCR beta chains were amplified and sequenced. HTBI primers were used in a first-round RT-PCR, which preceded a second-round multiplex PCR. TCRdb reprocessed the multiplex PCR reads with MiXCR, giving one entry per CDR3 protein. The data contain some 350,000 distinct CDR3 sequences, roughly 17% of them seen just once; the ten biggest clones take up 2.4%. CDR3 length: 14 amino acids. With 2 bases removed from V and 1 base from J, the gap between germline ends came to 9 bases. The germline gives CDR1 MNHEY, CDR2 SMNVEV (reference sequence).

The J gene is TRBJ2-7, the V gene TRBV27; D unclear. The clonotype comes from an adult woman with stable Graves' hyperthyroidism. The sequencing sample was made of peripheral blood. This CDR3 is CASSLAYGSYEQYF. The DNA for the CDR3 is TGTGCCAGCAGTTTAGCGTACGGTTCCTACGAGCAGTACTTC.